These 27 T cell receptor beta chains were all obtained from the same sample, sequenced in a study of blood T cell repertoires in COVID-19 (TCRdb year 2020). Receptor libraries were prepared by the immunoSEQ multiplex PCR assay. TCRdb took over this immuneACCESS table, retaining in-frame rearrangements with V and J assigned. Such tables are incomplete; in checked studies, under half of the missing clones stem from an unresolved V gene, and the remainder is unexplained. The sample table contains 200,000 to 300,000 clones; only one count was recorded for about nine tenths of them. The top ten constitute 6.3% of the sample. The material sequenced was peripheral blood. These receptors all stem from a woman in her twenties or thirties with COVID-19, enrolled during active disease.

This clone was picked up one time. The DNA for the CDR3 is TGCGCCAGCAGCCCGGGCGCAAGGGGTGAATGGGCCAAAAACATTCAGTACTTC. Protein: CASSPGARGEWAKNIQYF. This chain joins TRBV5-1 and TRBJ2-4; tentative D call: TRBD1 (5 bases). The CDR3 spans 18 residues. Germline V lookup: CDR1 SGHRS, CDR2 YFSETQ. V lost 4 bases to trimming and J lost 1 base, with 21 bases between them.

A few counts support this clone. V is TRBV19 and J is TRBJ1-2, with 7 bases lining up with TRBD1. Germline CDR1 is LNHDA and CDR2 is SQIVND (reference sequence). The CDR3 is 16 residues long. The V gene end was trimmed by 8 bases and the J gene end by 8 bases; junction bases not matched to a gene: 20. CDR3: CASGGRGGRGLGGYTF. In DNA, the CDR3 is TGTGCCAGTGGTGGTCGAGGGGGCAGGGGTCTGGGAGGCTACACCTTC. The variable domain in full, with the rest retrieved from reference TRBV19 and TRBJ1-2, is DGGITQSPKYLFRKEGQNVTLSCEQNLNHDAMYWYRQDPGQGLRLIYYSQIVNDFQKGDIAEGYSVSREKKESFPLTVTSAQKNPTAFYLCASGGRGGRGLGGYTFGSGTRLTVV.

The rearrangement uses TRBV6-2 or TRBV6-3 and TRBJ1-2; D call uncertain. The V end was cut by 0 bases, the J end by 5 bases, with 7 bases between. The CDR3 extends over 13 amino acids. The germline V gene encodes CDR1 MNHEY and CDR2 SVGEGT. This CDR3 reads CASSYSRTYGYTF. The CDR3 DNA follows: TGTGCCAGCAGTTACTCGAGAACGTATGGCTACACCTTC.

This clone was found once. The CDR3 DNA reads TGTGCCAGTAGTGCAGACAGGTTTGGAAACACCATATATTTT. This translates into CASSADRFGNTIYF. The chain links TRBV19 to TRBJ1-3; a weak D match, TRBD1 (6 bases). V gave up 5 bases and J gave up 3 bases, with 11 bases separating them. The CDR3 runs 14 residues. CDR1 is LNHDA and CDR2 is SQIVND in the germline V gene (reference sequence).

The chain is built from TRBV15 and TRBJ1-4; maybe TRBD1 (5 bases). Trimming removed 0 bases from V and 12 bases from J, with 23 bases in between. CDR1 and CDR2 from the germline V gene are LNHNV and YYDKDF (reference sequence). The CDR3 totals 17 residues. CDR3 nucleotide sequence: TGTGCCACCAGCAGAGATACTAGGGAGGGACTGGTCGTGGAACTGTTTTTT. Encoded protein: CATSRDTREGLVVELFF.

The gene calls are TRBV6-5 and TRBJ1-4; 12 nucleotides align to TRBD1. The CDR3 loop spans 15 amino acids. Germline loops: CDR1 MNHEY, CDR2 SVGAGI. CDR3 bases: TGTGCGGCTCGGGACAGGGGGCGCTCAGAGGAAAAACTGTTTTTT. Translating gives CAARDRGRSEEKLFF.

In this sample, this clone turned up many times. The chain links TRBV6-5 to TRBJ1-2; D may be TRBD1 (6 bases). This CDR3 region has 12 residues. Germline V CDR1 and CDR2: MNHEY, SVGAGI. Trimming removed 6 bases at V and 2 bases at J, with 7 bases between. CDR3 bases: TGTGCCAGCAGCCAGGGGAACTATGGCTACACCTTC. As protein: CASSQGNYGYTF.

The chain combines TRBV18 with TRBJ2-3; D call uncertain. This CDR3 comprises 14 residues. Per the germline V gene, CDR1 is KGHSH and CDR2 is LQKENI. The V and J ends lost 2 bases and 0 bases respectively, with 6 bases between them. DNA for the CDR3: TGTGCCAGCTCACCAGTACAAAGCACAGATACGCAGTATTTT. Translated: CASSPVQSTDTQYF.

The chain carries TRBV5-5 and TRBJ1-5; tentative D call: TRBD1 (5 bases). The CDR3 loop spans 15 amino acids. Germline V CDR1 and CDR2: SGHKS, YYEKEE (reference sequence). V gave up 1 base and J gave up 1 base, with 9 bases separating them. CDR3 DNA: TGTGCCAGCAGCTTGTCGGGGGTGAGCAATCAGCCCCAGCATTTT. The encoded protein is CASSLSGVSNQPQHF.

About this clone itself: Different DNA sequences within this sample yield the same CDR3. The gene calls are TRBV7-9 and TRBJ2-5; 9 bases agree with TRBD1. Losses at the gene ends were 1 base for V and 3 bases for J; bases not matched to a gene: 3. This CDR3 has 15 amino acids. Germline V gene data show CDR1 as SEHNR and CDR2 as FQNEAQ (reference sequence). The CDR3 bases are TGTGCCAGCAGCTTAGGGGGGACAGGGAAAGAGACCCAGTACTTC. This gives the protein CASSLGGTGKETQYF.

This chain connects TRBV2 to TRBJ2-3; no reliable D call. V was trimmed by 4 bases and J by 8 bases, leaving 4 bases between them. The CDR3 extends over 10 amino acids. CDR1 is SNHLY, CDR2 FYNNEI, per germline. CDR3 nucleotides: TGTGCCAGCAGTGGACTTACGCAGTATTTT. This translates into CASSGLTQYF.

This chain joins TRBV27 and TRBJ2-2; a possible D gene is TRBD2 (6 bases). V dropped 5 bases and J dropped 0 bases, with 7 bases sitting between them. Germline V gives CDR1 MNHEY, CDR2 SMNVEV (reference sequence). The CDR3 contains 14 residues. The CDR3 DNA sequence: TGTGCCAGCAGTGCGGGACCGAACACCGGGGAGCTGTTTTTT. It translates to CASSAGPNTGELFF.

The chain has TRBV4-3 and TRBJ1-1, with a weak D call TRBD1 (5 bases). CDR1 is LGHNA and CDR2 is YSLEER in the germline V gene. V lost 2 bases and J 5 bases, leaving 12 bases between the germline ends. The CDR3 is 14 residues long. CDR3 DNA sequence: TGCGCCAGCAGCCAACAGGGCGATCGGACTGAAGCTTTCTTT. It encodes CASSQQGDRTEAFF.

This rearrangement joins TRBV5-6 to TRBJ1-2, with D unresolved. The CDR3 length is 13 residues. V lost 3 bases, J lost 0 bases, and 6 bases lay in between. Germline assignment: CDR1 SGHDT and CDR2 YYEEEE. CDR3 sequence: CASSSTTNYGYTF. CDR3 sequence (DNA): TGTGCCAGCAGCTCAACTACTAACTATGGCTACACCTTC.

The rearrangement uses TRBV28 and TRBJ1-2; D is unclear. The CDR3 is 15 amino acids. Germline lookup yields CDR1 MDHEN and CDR2 SYDVKM. Trimming cost V 1 base and J 8 bases, with 17 bases left between them. CDR3 loop: CASSLSAGSALGYTF. CDR3 in DNA: TGTGCCAGCAGTTTATCTGCGGGGTCAGCTCTAGGCTACACCTTC.

The chain links TRBV10-3 to TRBJ2-1; the match to TRBD2 covers 7 bases. The CDR3 totals 15 residues. The V segment lost 6 bases and the J segment 6 bases; nucleotides outside the gene matches: 11. Germline values: CDR1 ENHRY, CDR2 SYGVKD. As DNA, the CDR3 is TGTGCCATCAGGGGGGGGTATGGGTTTACCAATGAGCAGTTCTTC. Its protein is CAIRGGYGFTNEQFF.

The V gene is TRBV28, the J gene TRBJ1-1; weak D call: TRBD1 (5 bases). Trimming pared 6 bases from V and 5 bases from J, leaving 13 bases between. The CDR3 has 13 residues. Germline V lookup: CDR1 MDHEN, CDR2 SYDVKM. The DNA of the CDR3 is TGTGCCAGCAGCCACCTCGGGGGAACTGAAGCTTTCTTT. Translating it yields CASSHLGGTEAFF.

This sequence joins TRBV5-8 and TRBJ2-3, with TRBD1 as a possible D gene (6 bases). Per the germline V gene, CDR1 is SGHTS and CDR2 is YDEGEE. V shed 1 base and J shed 5 bases, with 14 bases lying between them. The CDR3 runs 15 residues. The DNA for the CDR3 is TGTGCCAGCAGCTTGCAAGGGGTCAGGGGAGATACGCAGTATTTT. Protein product: CASSLQGVRGDTQYF.

The gene calls are TRBV4-1 and TRBJ1-2, with D unclear. V lost 0 bases and J 2 bases, leaving 10 bases between the germline ends. The CDR3 loop spans 15 amino acids. Per germline, CDR1 MGHRA and CDR2 YSYEKL. CDR3 in amino acids: CASSQDFTGNYGYTF. CDR3 sequence (DNA): TGCGCCAGCAGCCAAGATTTTACGGGAAACTATGGCTACACCTTC.

V is TRBV4-2 and J is TRBJ2-2; 10 bases fit TRBD1. The V gene's germline CDR1 is LGHNA and CDR2 YNFKEQ. The CDR3 contains 15 residues. V was clipped by 5 bases and J by 3 bases; unmatched bases: 3. CDR3 residues: CASSTGTGDTGELFF. The CDR3 bases are TGTGCCAGCAGCACGGGGACAGGGGACACCGGGGAGCTGTTTTTT.

This clone was seen a single time. CDR3 amino acids: CATSRGAGYLTEAFF. CDR3 DNA: TGTGCCACCAGCAGAGGGGCAGGCTACCTTACTGAAGCTTTCTTT. J is TRBJ1-1 and V is TRBV15; D uncertain. Trimming removed 1 base at V and 5 bases at J, with 14 bases between. The CDR3 is made up of 15 amino acids. Germline CDR1 and CDR2: LNHNV and YYDKDF (reference sequence). Using reference TRBV15 and TRBJ1-1 for the parts outside the CDR3, the full variable domain is DAMVIQNPRYQVTQFGKPVTLSCSQTLNHNVMYWYQQKSSQAPKLLFHYYDKDFNNEADTPDNFQSRRPNTSFCFLDIRSPGLGDTAMYLCATSRGAGYLTEAFFGQGTRLTVV.

This chain uses TRBV7-2 with TRBJ2-5; tentative D call: TRBD1 (6 bases). The V end lost 4 bases, the J end lost 2 bases, and 11 bases lay between the germline ends. This CDR3 contains 14 residues. Germline CDR1 and CDR2: SGHTA and FQGNSA. This CDR3 is CASSSARGQETQYF. In DNA, the CDR3 is TGTGCCAGCAGCTCCGCAAGGGGGCAAGAGACCCAGTACTTC.

The V call is TRBV11-2, the J call TRBJ2-7, with TRBD2 matching over 8 bases. The CDR3 runs to 13 residues. The germline V gene encodes CDR1 SGHAT and CDR2 FQNNGV. J was trimmed by 1 base and V by 5 bases; bases with no gene match: 1. The CDR3 is CASSASGSYEQYV. Here the CDR3 DNA reads TGTGCCAGCAGCGCTAGCGGGTCCTACGAGCAGTACGTC.

The chain joins TRBV5-1 to TRBJ2-1, with 11 bases matching TRBD1. Trimming at V came to 7 bases and at J to 10 bases, leaving 13 bases not matched to a gene. The CDR3 runs to 15 residues. Germline CDR1 is SGHRS and CDR2 is YFSETQ. DNA of the CDR3: TGCGCCAGCCTGGATCGGGACAGGGGGTCGAGGGAGCAGTTCTTC. Translating gives CASLDRDRGSREQFF.

J is TRBJ2-7 and V is TRBV28; the match to TRBD1 covers 9 bases. This CDR3 is 17 amino acids long. CDR1 and CDR2 from the germline V gene are MDHEN and SYDVKM. The J segment lost 6 bases and the V segment lost 6 bases, leaving 18 bases of the junction unmatched. The CDR3 sequence: CASSRQGAGQGIREQYF. CDR3 nucleotide sequence: TGTGCCAGCAGCCGACAGGGAGCGGGACAGGGTATTCGCGAGCAGTACTTC.

In this sample, this clone turned up a few times. This chain links TRBV6-5 with TRBJ1-2; a weak D match, TRBD1 (6 bases). Germline CDR1 MNHEY, CDR2 SVGAGI. Trimming removed 5 bases at V and 7 bases at J, with 14 bases between. The CDR3 has 13 amino acids. The DNA for the CDR3 is TGTGCCAGCAGTAAAACAGGGCTCCGTGGCTACACCTTC. This translates into CASSKTGLRGYTF.

The chain employs TRBV7-9 and TRBJ1-3; 8 nucleotides line up with TRBD1. The V and J ends lost 5 bases and 4 bases, in that order; junction bases with no gene match: 4. Per the germline V gene, CDR1 is SEHNR and CDR2 is FQNEAQ (reference sequence). The CDR3 is 14 amino acids. CDR3 sequence: CASSLGTGGNTIYF. In DNA form, the CDR3 reads TGTGCCAGCAGCCTTGGGACAGGCGGAAACACCATATATTTT. The full variable domain, its missing parts supplied by reference TRBV7-9 and TRBJ1-3, is DTGVSQNPRHKITKRGQNVTFRCDPISEHNRLYWYRQTLGQGPEFLTYFQNEAQLEKSRLLSDRFSAERPKGSFSTLEIQRTEQGDSAMYLCASSLGTGGNTIYFGEGSWLTVV.